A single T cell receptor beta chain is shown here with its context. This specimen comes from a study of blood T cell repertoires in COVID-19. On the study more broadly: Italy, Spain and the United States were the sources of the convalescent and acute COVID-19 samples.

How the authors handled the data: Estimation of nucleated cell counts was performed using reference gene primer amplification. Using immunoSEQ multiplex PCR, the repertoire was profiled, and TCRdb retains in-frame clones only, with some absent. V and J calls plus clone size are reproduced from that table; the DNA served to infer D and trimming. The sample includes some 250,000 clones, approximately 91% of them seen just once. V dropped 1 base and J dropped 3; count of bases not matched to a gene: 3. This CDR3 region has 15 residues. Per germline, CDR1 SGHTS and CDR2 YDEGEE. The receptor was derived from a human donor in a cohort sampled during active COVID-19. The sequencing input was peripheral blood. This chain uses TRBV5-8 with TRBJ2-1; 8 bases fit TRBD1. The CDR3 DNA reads TGTGCCAGCAGCTTGTACAGGGGGTTCTACAATGAGCAGTTCTTC. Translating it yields CASSLYRGFYNEQFF.